These 22 T cell receptor beta chains were all obtained from the same sample, sequenced in a study of blood T cell repertoires in COVID-19. TCRdb keeps only in-frame clones here, not all; method: immunoSEQ multiplex PCR. The sample shows roughly 150,000 clones, just under 85% of them seen only once. Sequencing was done on a sample of PBMCs or T cells enriched from blood (not recorded which). These receptors all come from a woman in her thirties or forties who had recovered from COVID-19.

This chain connects TRBV7-8 to TRBJ2-1, with D possibly being TRBD2 (5 bases). CDR3 size: 12 residues. V was shortened by 1 base and J by 10 bases, with 8 bases between the two germline ends. Germline V lookup: CDR1 SGHVS, CDR2 FQNEAQ. Here the CDR3 DNA reads TGTGCCAGCAGCTTAGTGGGCGGGGAGCAGTTCTTC. This translates into CASSLVGGEQFF.

V is TRBV5-1 and J is TRBJ2-7; TRBD1 agrees at 12 bases. The CDR3 runs 14 residues. Germline values: CDR1 SGHRS, CDR2 YFSETQ. The V gene end was trimmed by 4 bases and the J gene end by 5 bases; junction bases not matched to a gene: 4. CDR3 DNA sequence: TGCGCCAGCAGCCCGGGACAGGGGGCTGACGAGCAGTACTTC. Residues: CASSPGQGADEQYF.

This chain connects TRBV2 to TRBJ1-4, with a tentative D call TRBD1 (5 bases). The V and J ends lost 7 bases and 7 bases respectively, with 19 bases between them. The CDR3 spans 15 residues. CDR1 and CDR2 from the germline V gene are SNHLY and FYNNEI. CDR3 amino acids: CASKPGAGRGEKLFF. CDR3 in DNA: TGTGCCAGCAAGCCCGGGGCCGGGAGAGGTGAAAAACTGTTTTTT.

The rearrangement joins TRBV5-1 to TRBJ2-5, with D tentatively TRBD2 (6 bases). This CDR3 spans 14 amino acids. The V gene lost 4 bases and the J gene lost 3 bases, with 13 bases spanning the gap. CDR1 SGHRS and CDR2 YFSETQ come from the germline V gene. The CDR3 DNA is TGCGCCAGCAGCATGGGACTGGAGGAAGAGACCCAGTACTTC. Translation gives CASSMGLEEETQYF.

Written as DNA, the CDR3 is TGTGCCAGCAGCCCAGGAAGTGTGGGGGCTCCTTACGAGCAGTACTTC. It yields the protein CASSPGSVGAPYEQYF. This chain uses TRBV5-5 with TRBJ2-7, with TRBD1 as a possible D gene (6 bases). Germline assignment: CDR1 SGHKS and CDR2 YYEKEE (reference sequence). The CDR3 runs to 16 residues. Trimming removed 4 bases from V and 4 bases from J, with 21 bases in between.

This clone was seen only once. The chain recombines TRBV2 with TRBJ2-7; 10 bases line up with TRBD2. The germline V gene encodes CDR1 SNHLY and CDR2 FYNNEI. The CDR3 has 15 amino acids. J was trimmed by 3 bases and V by 6 bases; bases with no gene match: 8. Here the CDR3 reads CASSRGLARYYEQYF. The CDR3 nucleotides read TGTGCCAGCAGCCGGGGACTAGCGAGATACTACGAGCAGTACTTC.

On this clone: At one of its ends the junction is not consistent with the germline gene, which may arise from a read error. The rearrangement uses TRBV3-1 (or the pseudogene TRBV3-2) and TRBJ1-1, with D possibly being TRBD1 (6 bases). Germline loops: CDR1 LGHDT, CDR2 YNNKEL (reference sequence). The CDR3 length is 14 residues. Written as DNA, the CDR3 is TGTGCCAGCAGCAAAGAGACAGGCCTCACTGAAGCTTTCTTT. Amino acids: CASSKETGLTEAFF.

The chain uses TRBV2 and TRBJ1-5; D is unclear. Germline values: CDR1 SNHLY, CDR2 FYNNEI. The CDR3 extends over 15 amino acids. Trimming left V 2 bases short and J 2 bases short, with 10 bases between. CDR3 in amino acids: CASSELTRGNQPQHF. For the CDR3, the DNA is TGTGCCAGCAGTGAACTTACTAGGGGCAATCAGCCCCAGCATTTT.

The table lists this clone with a count of one. The V and J genes are TRBV18 and TRBJ2-5; TRBD1 agrees at 10 bases. J was trimmed by 5 bases and V by 4 bases; bases with no gene match: 7. In germline, CDR1 is KGHSH, CDR2 LQKENI. CDR3 length: 15 amino acids. CDR3 sequence (DNA): TGTGCCAGCTCACTCCGGGACAGGGGTCCGGAGACCCAGTACTTC. It codes for CASSLRDRGPETQYF.

The rearrangement joins TRBV30 to TRBJ1-1; 10 nucleotides match TRBD1. Germline loops: CDR1 GTSNPN, CDR2 SVGIG (reference sequence). The CDR3 loop spans 18 amino acids. After removal of 3 bases from V and 7 bases from J, the junction contained 20 bases not matched to a gene. The CDR3 nucleotides are TGTGCCTGGAGAGCCAGCGGGCCGGGACAGGGGTTAGGTATTGAAGCTTTCTTT. Protein: CAWRASGPGQGLGIEAFF. The variable domain in full, with the rest retrieved from reference TRBV30 and TRBJ1-1, is SQTIHQWPATLVQPVGSPLSLECTVEGTSNPNLYWYRQAAGRGLQLLFYSVGIGQISSEVPQNLSASRPQDRQFILSSKKLLLSDSGFYLCAWRASGPGQGLGIEAFFGQGTRLTVV.

The CDR3, as DNA: TGTGCCAGCAGCCATGGACTTCCAGGGGGTGGCTACACCTTC. Its protein is CASSHGLPGGGYTF. The chain employs TRBV3-1 (or the pseudogene TRBV3-2) and TRBJ1-2; 7 positions agree with TRBD1. After removal of 3 bases from V and 7 bases from J, the junction contained 8 bases not matched to a gene. The V gene's germline CDR1 is LGHDT and CDR2 YNNKEL (reference sequence). The CDR3 length is 14 residues.

The V call is TRBV5-6, the J call TRBJ1-5; a weak D match, TRBD1 (6 bases). The length of the CDR3 is 15 residues. Looked up from germline, CDR1 is SGHDT and CDR2 is YYEEEE. Trimming removed 4 bases at V and 0 bases at J, with 11 bases between. Here the CDR3 reads CASSVGTYSNQPQHF. The DNA of the CDR3 is TGTGCCAGCAGCGTAGGGACATATAGCAATCAGCCCCAGCATTTT.

The chain couples TRBV5-1 to TRBJ1-2, with D maybe TRBD1 (5 bases). Trimming took off 4 bases at V and 4 bases at J, with 14 bases between the two ends. The length of the CDR3 is 14 residues. Germline values: CDR1 SGHRS, CDR2 YFSETQ. The CDR3 protein is CASSARTSGYGYTF. The DNA for the CDR3 is TGCGCCAGCAGCGCCCGGACATCGGGCTATGGCTACACCTTC.

This clone has only a few counts. This chain uses TRBV18 with TRBJ2-7; D not resolved. The CDR3 is 14 amino acids. V lost 0 bases, J lost 4 bases, and 10 bases lay in between. Per germline, CDR1 KGHSH and CDR2 LQKENI. CDR3 DNA: TGTGCCAGCTCACCACCGGGCAGAAATTACGAGCAGTACTTC. Its protein product is CASSPPGRNYEQYF.

V usage is TRBV6-5 and J usage is TRBJ1-1, with D perhaps matching TRBD1 (5 bases). V was trimmed by 7 bases and J by 4 bases, leaving 13 bases between them. This CDR3 contains 13 residues. CDR1 is MNHEY and CDR2 is SVGAGI in the germline V gene. The DNA of the CDR3 is TGTGCCAGCACCCCTGTAACAGGCACTGAAGCTTTCTTT. Residues: CASTPVTGTEAFF.

This clone was counted only a few times. The CDR3 region is CATSRDLQAVQPQHF. The CDR3 region has the DNA TGTGCCACCAGCAGAGATCTCCAGGCCGTTCAGCCCCAGCATTTT. The chain carries TRBV15 and TRBJ1-5; D unclear. The CDR3 sequence is 15 residues long. Germline V gives CDR1 LNHNV, CDR2 YYDKDF (reference sequence). The V end was cut by 0 bases, the J end by 6 bases, with 12 bases between.

The chain uses TRBV21-1 and TRBJ1-1. TRBV21-1 is a listed pseudogene. The CDR3 runs to 17 residues. The CDR3: CASRSPEGRAMNTEAFF. In DNA, the CDR3 is TGTGCCAGCAGAAGTCCGGAGGGTCGGGCCATGAACACTGAAGCTTTCTTT.

The rearrangement uses TRBV5-5 and TRBJ2-4; 11 bases are a match to TRBD1. The CDR3 contains 16 residues. The germline V gene encodes CDR1 SGHKS and CDR2 YYEKEE (reference sequence). V trimming: 4 bases; J trimming: 8 bases; junction bases outside the gene matches: 11. Here the CDR3 reads CASSGGTGGFVDIQYF. The CDR3 nucleotides read TGTGCCAGCAGCGGAGGGACAGGGGGTTTCGTAGACATTCAGTACTTC.

The chain combines TRBV30 with TRBJ1-2; tentative D call: TRBD1 (5 bases). The germline CDR1 and CDR2 sequences are GTSNPN and SVGIG (reference sequence). This CDR3 has 13 residues. The germline V and J ends were trimmed by 2 bases and 8 bases, with 15 bases remaining between them. The CDR3 loop is CAWSWAGPGGYTF. CDR3 DNA: TGTGCCTGGAGTTGGGCCGGGCCAGGGGGCTACACCTTC. The variable domain in full, completed from reference TRBV30 and TRBJ1-2, reads SQTIHQWPATLVQPVGSPLSLECTVEGTSNPNLYWYRQAAGRGLQLLFYSVGIGQISSEVPQNLSASRPQDRQFILSSKKLLLSDSGFYLCAWSWAGPGGYTFGSGTRLTVV.

The rearrangement joins TRBV19 to TRBJ1-5; D possibly corresponds to TRBD1 (5 bases). The CDR3 length is 15 residues. Germline values: CDR1 LNHDA, CDR2 SQIVND (reference sequence). The ends were cut back, 2 bases at V and 5 bases at J, with 13 bases in the middle. This CDR3 is CASSIFWTQDQPQHF. DNA of the CDR3: TGTGCCAGTAGTATATTCTGGACACAGGATCAGCCCCAGCATTTT.

This chain joins TRBV11-2 and TRBJ2-3; D uncertain. Trimming took off 4 bases at V and 1 base at J, with 15 bases between the two ends. Per germline, CDR1 SGHAT and CDR2 FQNNGV. The CDR3 has 16 residues. The CDR3, as DNA: TGTGCCAGCAGCTCGACAACAGTTTGGGGCACAGATACGCAGTATTTT. Protein sequence: CASSSTTVWGTDTQYF.

This clone showed up just a few times. This chain joins TRBV5-5 and TRBJ2-5, with D possibly being TRBD1 (5 bases). From germline, CDR1 is SGHKS and CDR2 YYEKEE (reference sequence). This CDR3 spans 14 amino acids. V dropped 0 bases and J dropped 1 base, with 7 bases sitting between them. CDR3 DNA: TGTGCCAGCAGCTTGGTTCAGGGCCAAGAGACCCAGTACTTC. Translated, it gives CASSLVQGQETQYF.